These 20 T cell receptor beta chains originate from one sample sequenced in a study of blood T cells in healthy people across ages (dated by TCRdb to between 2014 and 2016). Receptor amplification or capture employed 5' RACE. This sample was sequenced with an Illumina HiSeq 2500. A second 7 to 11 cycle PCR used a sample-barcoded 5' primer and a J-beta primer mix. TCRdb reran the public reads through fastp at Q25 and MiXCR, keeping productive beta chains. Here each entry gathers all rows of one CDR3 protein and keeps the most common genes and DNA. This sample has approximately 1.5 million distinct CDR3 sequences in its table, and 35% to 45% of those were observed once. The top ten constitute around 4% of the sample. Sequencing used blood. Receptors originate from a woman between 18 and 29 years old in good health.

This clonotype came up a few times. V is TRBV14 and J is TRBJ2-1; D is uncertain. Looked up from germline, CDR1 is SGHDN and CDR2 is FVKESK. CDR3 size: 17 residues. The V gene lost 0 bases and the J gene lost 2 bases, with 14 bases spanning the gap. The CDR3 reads CASSQEGGAVPYNEQFF. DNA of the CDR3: TGTGCCAGCAGCCAAGAAGGCGGAGCCGTTCCCTACAATGAGCAGTTCTTC.

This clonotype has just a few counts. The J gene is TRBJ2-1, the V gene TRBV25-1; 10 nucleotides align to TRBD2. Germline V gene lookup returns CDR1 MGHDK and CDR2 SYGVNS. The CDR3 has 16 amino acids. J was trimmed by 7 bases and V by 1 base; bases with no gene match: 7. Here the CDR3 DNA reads TGTGCCAGCAGTGAATCAAGCGGGGGGGCACGAAATGAGCAGTTCTTC. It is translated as CASSESSGGARNEQFF.

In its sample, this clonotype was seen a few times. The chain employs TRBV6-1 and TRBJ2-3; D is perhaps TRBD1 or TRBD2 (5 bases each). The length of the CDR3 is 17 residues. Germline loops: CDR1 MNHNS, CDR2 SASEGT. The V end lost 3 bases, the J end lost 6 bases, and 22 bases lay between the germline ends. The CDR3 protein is CASSDRPDSGWLDTQYF. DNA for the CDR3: TGTGCCAGCAGTGACCGACCCGACAGCGGATGGCTGGATACGCAGTATTTT.

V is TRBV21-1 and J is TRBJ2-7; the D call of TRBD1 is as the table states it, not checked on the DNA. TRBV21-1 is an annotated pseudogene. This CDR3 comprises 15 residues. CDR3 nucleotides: TGTGCCAGCAGCAGGCGACAGGGCGCTGCCTACGAGCAGTACTTC. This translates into CASSRRQGAAYEQYF.

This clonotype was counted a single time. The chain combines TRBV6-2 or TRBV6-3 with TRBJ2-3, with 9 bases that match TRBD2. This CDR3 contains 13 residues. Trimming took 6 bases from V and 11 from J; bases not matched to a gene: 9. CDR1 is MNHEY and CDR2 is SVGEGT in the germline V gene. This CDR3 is CASRPESGGQQYF. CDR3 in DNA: TGTGCCAGCAGACCCGAGAGCGGGGGGCAGCAGTATTTT.

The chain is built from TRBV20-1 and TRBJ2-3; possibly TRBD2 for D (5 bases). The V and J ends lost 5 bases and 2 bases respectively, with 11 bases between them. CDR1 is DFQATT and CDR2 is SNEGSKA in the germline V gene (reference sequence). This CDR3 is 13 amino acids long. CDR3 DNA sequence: TGCAGTGCTCCCCCAGCGGACACAGATACGCAGTATTTT. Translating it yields CSAPPADTDTQYF.

CDR3 residues: CASSLIMGQDGYTF. In nucleotides, the CDR3 is TGTGCCAGCAGCTTAATTATGGGACAGGATGGCTACACCTTC. The rearrangement links TRBV7-2 to TRBJ1-2; 8 nucleotides line up with TRBD1. Germline V gene sequence: CDR1 SGHTA, CDR2 FQGNSA. CDR3 length: 14 residues. J gave up 6 bases and V 2 bases, and 5 bases lay outside the gene matches.

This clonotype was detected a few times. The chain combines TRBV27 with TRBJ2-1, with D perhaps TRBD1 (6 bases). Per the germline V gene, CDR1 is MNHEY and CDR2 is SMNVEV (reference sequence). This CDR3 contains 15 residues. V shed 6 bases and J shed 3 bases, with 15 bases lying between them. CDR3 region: CASSLQGGLYNEQFF. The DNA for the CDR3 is TGTGCCAGCAGCCTACAGGGCGGGCTCTACAATGAGCAGTTCTTC.

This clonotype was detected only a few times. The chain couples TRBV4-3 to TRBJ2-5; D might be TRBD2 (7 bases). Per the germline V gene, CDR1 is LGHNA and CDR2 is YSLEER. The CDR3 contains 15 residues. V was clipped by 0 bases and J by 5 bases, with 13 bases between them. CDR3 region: CASSQDTGGEETQYF. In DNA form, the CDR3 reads TGCGCCAGCAGCCAAGATACGGGGGGCGAGGAGACCCAGTACTTC.

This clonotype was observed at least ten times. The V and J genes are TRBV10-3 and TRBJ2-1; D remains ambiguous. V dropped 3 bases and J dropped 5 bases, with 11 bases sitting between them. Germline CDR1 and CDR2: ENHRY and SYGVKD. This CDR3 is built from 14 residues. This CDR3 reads CAISDLVSDNEQFF. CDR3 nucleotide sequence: TGTGCCATCAGTGATTTAGTATCGGACAATGAGCAGTTCTTC.

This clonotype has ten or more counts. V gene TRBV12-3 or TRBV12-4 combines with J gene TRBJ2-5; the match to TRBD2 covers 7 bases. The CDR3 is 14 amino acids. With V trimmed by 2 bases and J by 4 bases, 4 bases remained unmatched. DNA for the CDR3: TGTGCCAGCAGTTTAAGCGGGGCTGGAGAGACCCAGTACTTC. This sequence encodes CASSLSGAGETQYF.

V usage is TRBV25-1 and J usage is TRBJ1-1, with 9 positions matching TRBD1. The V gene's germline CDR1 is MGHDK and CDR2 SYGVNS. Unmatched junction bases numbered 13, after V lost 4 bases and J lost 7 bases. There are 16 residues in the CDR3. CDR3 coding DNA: TGTGCCAGCAGTGTTCAGTACAGGGGGCGGGGGAATGAAGCTTTCTTT. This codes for CASSVQYRGRGNEAFF.

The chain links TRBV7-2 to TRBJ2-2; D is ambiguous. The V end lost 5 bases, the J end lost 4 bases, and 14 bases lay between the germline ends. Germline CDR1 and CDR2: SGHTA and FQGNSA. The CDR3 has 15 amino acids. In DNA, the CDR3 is TGTGCCAGCAGCCTTAGTAGTACTTCCACCGGGGAGCTGTTTTTT. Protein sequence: CASSLSSTSTGELFF.

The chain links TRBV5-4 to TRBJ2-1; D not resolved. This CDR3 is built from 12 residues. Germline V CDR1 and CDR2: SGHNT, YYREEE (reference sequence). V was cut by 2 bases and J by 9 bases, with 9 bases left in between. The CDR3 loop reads CASSFQMGEQFF. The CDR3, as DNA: TGTGCCAGCAGCTTTCAAATGGGTGAGCAGTTCTTC.

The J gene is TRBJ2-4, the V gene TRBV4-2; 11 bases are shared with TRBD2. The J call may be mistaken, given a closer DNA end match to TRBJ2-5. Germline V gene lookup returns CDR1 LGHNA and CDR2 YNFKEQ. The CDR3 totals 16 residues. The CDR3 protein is CASSQWGLADQETQYF. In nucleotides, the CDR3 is TGTGCCAGCAGCCAATGGGGACTAGCGGACCAAGAGACCCAGTACTTC.

DNA for the CDR3: TGTGCCAGCAGCGTAGGTCAGGGGAGGGAACGGGAGCAGTTCTTC. Translating gives CASSVGQGREREQFF. This chain links TRBV9 with TRBJ2-1; D is perhaps TRBD2 (7 bases). Germline CDR1 reads SGDLS; CDR2 reads YYNGEE. The CDR3 extends over 15 amino acids. V lost 0 bases to trimming and J lost 10 bases, with 17 bases between them.

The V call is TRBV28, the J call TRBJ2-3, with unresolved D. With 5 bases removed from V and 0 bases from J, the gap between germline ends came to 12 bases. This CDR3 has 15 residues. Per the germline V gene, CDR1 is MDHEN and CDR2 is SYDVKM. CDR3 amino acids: CASSAPRQSTDTQYF. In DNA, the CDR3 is TGTGCCAGCAGTGCCCCCCGCCAAAGCACAGATACGCAGTATTTT.

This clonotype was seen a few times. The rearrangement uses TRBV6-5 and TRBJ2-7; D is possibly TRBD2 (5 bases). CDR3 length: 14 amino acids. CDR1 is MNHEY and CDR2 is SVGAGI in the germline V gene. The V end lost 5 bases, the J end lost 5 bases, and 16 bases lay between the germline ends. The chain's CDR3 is CASSNPRGFNEQYF. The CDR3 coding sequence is TGTGCCAGCAGTAACCCTAGAGGGTTCAACGAGCAGTACTTC.

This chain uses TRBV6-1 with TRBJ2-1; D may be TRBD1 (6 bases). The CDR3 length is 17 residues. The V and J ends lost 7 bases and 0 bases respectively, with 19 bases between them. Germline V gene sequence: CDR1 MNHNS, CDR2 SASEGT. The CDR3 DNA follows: TGTGCCAGCACCCTCGGCAGGGGTACAATCTCCTACAATGAGCAGTTCTTC. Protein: CASTLGRGTISYNEQFF.

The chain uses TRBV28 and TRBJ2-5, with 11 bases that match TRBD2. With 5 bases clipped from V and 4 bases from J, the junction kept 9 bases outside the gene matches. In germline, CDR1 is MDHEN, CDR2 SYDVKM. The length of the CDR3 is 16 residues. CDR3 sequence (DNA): TGTGCCAGCAGTGTCTTACTAGCGGGAGTCGGAGAGACCCAGTACTTC. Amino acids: CASSVLLAGVGETQYF.